This T cell receptor beta chain is drawn from a study of blood T cells in healthy people across ages. CDR1 MNHNS and CDR2 SASEGT come from the germline V gene. The CDR3 spans 14 residues. Trimming stripped 5 bases from V and 0 bases from J, with 10 bases between. Primed by a sample-barcoded 5' primer and a J-beta primer mix, a second PCR proceeded for about 6 to 11 cycles. TCRdb called the 5' RACE reads again in MiXCR, with one record for every CDR3 protein. Of about 1.4 million distinct CDR3 sequences detected, approximately 60% appear once; the ten largest clones hold more than 6%. The sample taken for sequencing was blood. The TCR sequence derives from a man younger than 35 in good health. This sequence joins TRBV6-1 and TRBJ1-1, with no clear D. CDR3 sequence: CASSPGFMNTEAFF. CDR3 DNA: TGTGCCAGCAGTCCGGGTTTTATGAACACTGAAGCTTTCTTT.